A few counts support the clone carrying this T cell receptor (beta chain). Antigen specificity is unknown. This entry belongs to a study of T cells in Graves' hyperthyroidism and ophthalmopathy. In germline, CDR1 is LGHNA, CDR2 YSLEER. The CDR3 consists of 16 residues. The trim removed 3 bases at V and 4 bases at J, leaving 5 bases unmatched. General observations from the study: Most clonotypes that expanded in the thyroid above 0.001 also showed up in blood. A model of 13 V-J pairs discriminated ophthalmopathy from stable hyperthyroidism. The model foresaw ophthalmopathy a median approximately 6.1 months prior to onset.

TCR beta CDR3 regions were amplified from RNA transcripts. A first-round RT-PCR of the TCR CDR3 used the HTBI primer set. TCRdb recomputed calls from the multiplex PCR reads with MiXCR, one row per CDR3 protein. The profile shows roughly 580,000 distinct CDR3 sequences, about 45% of them singletons. Graves' hyperthyroidism is called stable when ophthalmopathy does not progress within 18 months. Material: peripheral blood or thyroid tissue (not recorded which). V usage is TRBV4-3 and J usage is TRBJ2-5; 13 nucleotides agree with TRBD2. This sequence was found in a woman between 18 and 29 years old with Graves' hyperthyroidism. CDR3 region: CASSQVGTSGAETQYF. The CDR3 DNA reads TGCGCCAGCAGCCAGGTCGGGACTAGCGGGGCAGAGACCCAGTACTTC.